This T cell receptor (beta chain) was identified in a study of T cells in localized non-small cell lung cancer. Overall study results and limits: Sequencing covered just one tumor region, so heterogeneity cannot be ruled out. Elevated blood T cell density was associated with longer overall survival. Uninvolved adjacent lung, not tumor, had the highest T cell clonality. Turning up in adjacent lung were a median 57 of the top 100 tumor clones.

Some clones are missing from TCRdb's copy, which holds only in-frame ones; the method was immunoSEQ multiplex PCR. The sample contains 60,000 or so clones, about four fifths of which appear only once. As regards this clone: Its matching antigen is unknown.

Source: PBMCs, taken before any cancer treatment. The origin of this receptor is a man aged 40 to 75 with stage II lung adenocarcinoma.

The CDR3 region is CASSLAGSRKGEQYF. The CDR3 coding sequence is TGCGCCAGCAGCCTGGCGGGATCCCGGAAAGGGGAGCAGTACTTC. The rearrangement joins TRBV5-1 to TRBJ2-7; possibly TRBD2 for D (6 bases). This CDR3 is 15 amino acids long. Germline values: CDR1 SGHRS, CDR2 YFSETQ. Trimming took off 4 bases at V and 7 bases at J, with 21 bases between the two ends.